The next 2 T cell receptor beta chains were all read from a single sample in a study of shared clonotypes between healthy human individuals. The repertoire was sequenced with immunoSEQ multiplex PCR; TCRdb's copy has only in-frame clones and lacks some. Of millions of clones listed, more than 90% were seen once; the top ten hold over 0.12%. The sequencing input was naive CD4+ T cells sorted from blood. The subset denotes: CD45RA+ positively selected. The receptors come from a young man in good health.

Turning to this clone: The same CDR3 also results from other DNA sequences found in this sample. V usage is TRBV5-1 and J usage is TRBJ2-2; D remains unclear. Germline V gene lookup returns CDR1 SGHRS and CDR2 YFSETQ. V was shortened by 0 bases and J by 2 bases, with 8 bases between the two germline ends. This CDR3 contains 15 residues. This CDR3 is CASSLVVGNTGELFF. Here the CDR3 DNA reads TGCGCCAGCAGCTTGGTTGTGGGTAACACCGGGGAGCTGTTTTTT.

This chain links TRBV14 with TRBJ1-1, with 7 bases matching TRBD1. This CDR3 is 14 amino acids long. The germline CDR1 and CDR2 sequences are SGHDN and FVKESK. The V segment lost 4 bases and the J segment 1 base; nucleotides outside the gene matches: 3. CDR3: CASSRRTGNTEAFF. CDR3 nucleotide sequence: TGTGCCAGCAGCCGGCGGACAGGGAACACTGAAGCTTTCTTT.